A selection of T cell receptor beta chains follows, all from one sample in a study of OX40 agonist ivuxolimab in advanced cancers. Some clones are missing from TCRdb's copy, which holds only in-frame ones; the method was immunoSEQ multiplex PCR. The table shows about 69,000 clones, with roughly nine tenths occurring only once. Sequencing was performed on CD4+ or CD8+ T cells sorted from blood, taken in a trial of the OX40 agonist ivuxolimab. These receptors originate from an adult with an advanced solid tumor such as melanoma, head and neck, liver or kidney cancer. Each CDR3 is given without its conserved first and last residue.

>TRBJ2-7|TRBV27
ASSLSTSGAYEQY
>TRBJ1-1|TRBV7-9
ASSLRGTEAF
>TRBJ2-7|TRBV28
ASSVAGTYEQY
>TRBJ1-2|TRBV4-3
ASSQGGESLYGYT
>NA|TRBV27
ASSFAGGYEQY
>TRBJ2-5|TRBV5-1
ASSKEDETQY
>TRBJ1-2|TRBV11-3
ASSLAPTNYGYT
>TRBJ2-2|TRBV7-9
ASSSADLSPTGELF
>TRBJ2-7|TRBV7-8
ASSLKGSSPYEQY
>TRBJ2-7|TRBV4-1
ASSPGGSRGTYEQY
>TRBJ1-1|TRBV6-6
ASSYGEVTEAF
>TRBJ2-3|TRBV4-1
ASSPGTSAADTQY
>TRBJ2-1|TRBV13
ASSSGTSGYNEQF
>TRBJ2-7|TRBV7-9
ASSFSLAADSYEQY
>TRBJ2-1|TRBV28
ASSLSLRGEQF
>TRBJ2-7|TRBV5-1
ASRLAVFDEQY
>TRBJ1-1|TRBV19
ASSIAGPNTEAF
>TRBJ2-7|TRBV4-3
ASSQDVRTGNSYEQY
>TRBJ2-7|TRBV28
ASSQGLGAYEQY
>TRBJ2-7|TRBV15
ATSRELGGHEQY
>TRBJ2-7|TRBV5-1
ASTGTGHEQY
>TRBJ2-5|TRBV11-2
ASSLEEGRMETQY
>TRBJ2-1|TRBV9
ASSVGDEQF
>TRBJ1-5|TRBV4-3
ASSLFTGSNQPQH
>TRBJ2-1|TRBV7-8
ASSLEQGVYNEQF
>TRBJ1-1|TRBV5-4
ASSEDDVGTF
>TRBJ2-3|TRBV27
ASSLPPSGSTDTQY
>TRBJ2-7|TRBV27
ASSQTSGRGGVAFQY
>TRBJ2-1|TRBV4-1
ASSQSGGYNEQF
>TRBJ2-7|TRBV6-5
ASSLNLGGYEQY
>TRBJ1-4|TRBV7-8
ASSLKGRERNRVEKLF
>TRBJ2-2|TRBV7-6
ASSLPFGTGTTGELF
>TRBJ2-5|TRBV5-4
ASSFDGRARETQY
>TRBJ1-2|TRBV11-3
ASSLTGGYGYT
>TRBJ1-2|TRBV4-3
ASSQGRVYAGYT
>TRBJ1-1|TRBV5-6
ASSRRERLDTEAF
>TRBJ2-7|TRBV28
ASSFGQGFRNSYEQY
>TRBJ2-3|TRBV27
ASSFGASDTQY
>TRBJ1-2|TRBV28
ASSLSTEDRRGNGYT
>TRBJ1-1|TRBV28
ASSLAPRQEAF